The clone carrying this T cell receptor (beta chain) was picked up a small number of times. The target antigen is unknown. This record comes from a study of CD8 T cells in ankylosing spondylitis. This CDR3 spans 12 amino acids. Germline-derived CDR1 and CDR2 are SQVTM and ANQGSEA. V lost 2 bases to trimming and J lost 12 bases; unmatched junction nucleotides: 7. From the 5' RACE reads, TCRdb called clonotypes with MiXCR, one entry per CDR3 protein. The table shows fewer than 200,000 distinct CDR3 sequences, with roughly 18% occurring only once. Whole-study results and caveats: Those disease-linked clones were CD8+; they were also relatively rare in peripheral blood.

Sequencing used blood, either unsorted or a sorted T cell fraction (not recorded which). The V gene is TRBV29-1, the J gene TRBJ2-1, with TRBD2 identical over 7 bases. The source is a male donor under 30 with ankylosing spondylitis or in good health (not recorded which). The CDR3 sequence: CSVEWREFRQFF. The CDR3 region has the DNA TGCAGCGTTGAATGGCGGGAGTTTCGGCAGTTCTTC.